One sample yielded the 2 T cell receptor beta chains listed below, sequenced in a study of shared clonotypes between healthy human individuals. Naivety among CD8 cells was defined by CD45RO negativity and positive CCR7 selection, thereby excluding terminally differentiated effector memory CD45RA+ cells. TCRdb's table, derived via immunoSEQ multiplex PCR, lists solely in-frame clones and lacks some. Here the sample spans nearly 2 million clones, just under 95% being singletons. The sequenced sample was naive CD8+ T cells sorted from blood. These receptors were obtained from a man between 18 and 35 years old in good health.

This sequence joins TRBV29-1 and TRBJ2-2; no clear D. V lost 0 bases and J 8 bases, leaving 10 bases between the germline ends. CDR1 is SQVTM, CDR2 ANQGSEA, per germline. CDR3 length: 13 residues. The CDR3 sequence: CSVEDPVAGELFF. CDR3 sequence (DNA): TGCAGCGTTGAAGATCCTGTCGCGGGGGAGCTGTTTTTT.

This clone was counted between two and nine times. This sample also contains other DNA sequences that code for the same CDR3. The gene calls are TRBV6-5 and TRBJ2-2; D gene uncertain. There are 13 residues in the CDR3. Germline CDR1 is MNHEY and CDR2 is SVGAGI. Deletions cut 2 bases from V and 0 bases from J, with 1 base between. This CDR3 reads CASSYPNTGELFF. CDR3 nucleotide sequence: TGTGCCAGCAGTTACCCGAACACCGGGGAGCTGTTTTTT.